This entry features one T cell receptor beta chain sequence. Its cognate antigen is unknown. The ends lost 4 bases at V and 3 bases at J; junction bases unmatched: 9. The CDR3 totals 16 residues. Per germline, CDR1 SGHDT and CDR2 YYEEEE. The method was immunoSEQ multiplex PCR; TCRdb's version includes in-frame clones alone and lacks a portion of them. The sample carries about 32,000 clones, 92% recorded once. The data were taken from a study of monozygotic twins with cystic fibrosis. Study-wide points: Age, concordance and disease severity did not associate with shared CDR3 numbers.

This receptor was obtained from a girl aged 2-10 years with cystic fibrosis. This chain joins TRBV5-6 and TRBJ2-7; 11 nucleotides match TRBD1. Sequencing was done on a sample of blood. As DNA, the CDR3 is TGTGCCAGCAGCCCGTGGGGGACAGGGGGTCTCTACGAGCAGTACTTC. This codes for CASSPWGTGGLYEQYF.